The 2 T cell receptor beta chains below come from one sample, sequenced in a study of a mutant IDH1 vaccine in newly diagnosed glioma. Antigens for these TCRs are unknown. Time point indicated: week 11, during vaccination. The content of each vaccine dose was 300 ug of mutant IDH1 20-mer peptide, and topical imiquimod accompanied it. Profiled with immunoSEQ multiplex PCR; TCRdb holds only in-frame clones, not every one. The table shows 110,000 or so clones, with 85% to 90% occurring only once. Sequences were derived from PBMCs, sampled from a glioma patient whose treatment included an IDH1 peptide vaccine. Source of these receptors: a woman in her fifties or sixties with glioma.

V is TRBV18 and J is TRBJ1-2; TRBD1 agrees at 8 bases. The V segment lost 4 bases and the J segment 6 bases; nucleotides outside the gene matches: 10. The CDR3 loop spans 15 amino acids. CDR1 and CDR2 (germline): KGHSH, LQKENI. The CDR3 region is CASSQTLQGVNGYTF. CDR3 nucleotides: TGTGCCAGCTCACAGACCTTACAGGGGGTCAATGGCTACACCTTC.

For the CDR3, the DNA is TGTGCCAGCAGTGAAACTTGGGGGGACGATGGCTACACCTTC. It encodes CASSETWGDDGYTF. V gene TRBV6-1 combines with J gene TRBJ1-2, with D tentatively TRBD1 (5 bases). V was trimmed by 2 bases and J by 6 bases, leaving 13 bases between them. Germline CDR1 MNHNS, CDR2 SASEGT. The length of the CDR3 is 14 residues.